This T cell receptor (beta chain) appears in the sequencing data of a study of PD-L1 blockade in urothelial cancer. In the study overall: Male patients with bladder-origin urothelial cancer numbered about nine tenths of the roughly 29. The researchers analyzed blood 3 weeks (second dose) and 6 weeks after treatment start. The study's findings and limits: Tumor-associated clones in the blood of durable-benefit patients grew more at 3 weeks.

The V gene lost 6 bases and the J gene lost 7 bases, with 21 bases spanning the gap. The CDR3 totals 15 residues. Germline V lookup: CDR1 MDHEN, CDR2 SYDVKM. This table comes from immunoSEQ multiplex PCR, and its TCRdb copy is limited to in-frame clones, with some not included. The table includes about 36,000 clones, 84% detected once. This clone was seen once. Its antigen is not identified. Noted time point: peripheral blood 6 weeks after treatment start. The rearrangement links TRBV28 to TRBJ2-5; possibly TRBD2 for D (6 bases). This TCR was sampled from a middle-aged man with urothelial cancer. The source was PBMCs, collected around atezolizumab (anti-PD-L1) treatment. In nucleotides, the CDR3 is TGTGCCAGCAGGCCCGACGGCGGAGGGGTTGGGACCCAGTACTTC. It is translated as CASRPDGGGVGTQYF.